This TCR beta chain stems from a study of early T cells in non-severe SARS-CoV-2 infection. The overall study: Unsorted whole blood bulk RNA was sequenced, with unpaired chains.

CDR1 and CDR2 (germline): SEHNR, FQNEAQ (reference sequence). V shed 4 bases, J shed 3 bases, and the junction held 2 bases outside the gene matches. The CDR3 sequence is 14 residues long. This clonotype has ten or more counts. Using its own MiXCR run on the 5' RACE reads, TCRdb lists one record per CDR3 protein. Of approximately 97,000 distinct CDR3 sequences in the sample, around 13% were seen once. What was sequenced was whole blood. The receptor comes from an adult who was a healthcare worker with PCR-confirmed SARS-CoV-2 infection or an uninfected control (not recorded which). The chain employs TRBV7-9 and TRBJ1-2; 10 positions match TRBD1. CDR3 in amino acids: CASSSGQGDYGYTF. In DNA form, the CDR3 reads TGTGCCAGCAGCTCTGGACAGGGGGACTATGGCTACACCTTC.